Given below is one TCR beta chain in context. V lost 4 bases and J lost 7; bases outside the gene matches: 7. In germline, CDR1 is LNHDA, CDR2 SQIVND (reference sequence). There are 16 residues in the CDR3. TCRdb analysed the RT-PCR reads with MiXCR anew, one entry per CDR3 protein. The data hold about 700,000 distinct CDR3 sequences, with 14% observed a single time. Sequencing input: memory CD4+ T cells from blood. The chain couples TRBV19 to TRBJ2-1; 13 positions match TRBD2. This clonotype was obtained from a female donor in good health, serving as a healthy control. Here the CDR3 reads CASSNSGLAGRNEQFF. The CDR3 DNA reads TGTGCCAGTAGTAATTCGGGACTAGCGGGAAGAAATGAGCAGTTCTTC.